The next 27 T cell receptor beta chains were all read from a single sample in a study of shared clonotypes between healthy human individuals. Measured with immunoSEQ multiplex PCR; TCRdb has only the in-frame clones, and not every one. Of millions of clones listed, 85% to 95% were seen once; the top ten hold more than 0.1%. Sequenced input: naive CD4+ T cells sorted from blood. The subset denotes: CD45RA+ positively selected. These receptor sequences come from a man younger than 35 in good health.

The J gene is TRBJ2-7, the V gene TRBV28; D is perhaps TRBD1 (5 bases). This CDR3 region has 12 residues. V was cut by 9 bases and J by 3 bases, with 12 bases left in between. Per germline, CDR1 MDHEN and CDR2 SYDVKM. Written as DNA, the CDR3 is TGTGCCAGAGGACACTCAATCTACGAGCAGTACTTC. It is translated as CARGHSIYEQYF.

As regards this clone: This may come from a read error, since a much larger clone is one base off. This sequence joins TRBV7-9 and TRBJ2-2; D is ambiguous. The CDR3 has 11 amino acids. The V end lost 2 bases, the J end lost 7 bases, and 2 bases lay between the germline ends. Germline lookup yields CDR1 SEHNR and CDR2 FQNEAQ (reference sequence). In nucleotides, the CDR3 is TGTGCCAGCAGCTTACTCGGGGAGCTGTTTTTT. As protein: CASSLLGELFF.

The chain couples TRBV30 to TRBJ1-4; D call uncertain. The germline CDR1 and CDR2 sequences are GTSNPN and SVGIG (reference sequence). Trimming removed 2 bases at V and 5 bases at J, with 12 bases between. The CDR3 is 14 amino acids. In DNA, the CDR3 is TGTGCCTGGAGTCGGTCAGGCAAGAATGAAAAACTGTTTTTT. Amino acid sequence: CAWSRSGKNEKLFF.

The chain is built from TRBV5-1 and TRBJ2-1, with a weak D call TRBD1 (6 bases). The V gene's germline CDR1 is SGHRS and CDR2 YFSETQ. The V and J ends lost 6 bases and 0 bases respectively, with 16 bases between them. The CDR3 is made up of 16 amino acids. The CDR3 is CASTSGGGSSYNEQFF. The CDR3 DNA reads TGCGCCAGCACCTCTGGTGGGGGCAGCTCCTACAATGAGCAGTTCTTC.

This clone was found once. The J gene is TRBJ2-7, the V gene TRBV28; D is possibly TRBD1 (5 bases). V gave up 5 bases and J gave up 5 bases, with 16 bases separating them. The CDR3 contains 14 residues. The germline gives CDR1 MDHEN, CDR2 SYDVKM. As DNA, the CDR3 is TGTGCCAGCAGTGACCCCGTTCCAGGGCACGAGCAGTACTTC. Translated: CASSDPVPGHEQYF.

This clone occurred once. This chain connects TRBV14 to TRBJ1-2; the match to TRBD1 covers 7 bases. CDR1 and CDR2 from the germline V gene are SGHDN and FVKESK. After removal of 5 bases from V and 3 bases from J, the junction contained 3 bases not matched to a gene. This CDR3 is built from 13 residues. The CDR3 protein is CASSNDRDYGYTF. The CDR3 nucleotides are TGTGCCAGCAGCAATGACAGGGACTATGGCTACACCTTC.

This clone was observed a single time. CDR3 sequence reads: CSVEKAGLNGYTF. CDR3 bases: TGCAGCGTTGAGAAGGCAGGGTTGAATGGCTACACCTTC. The V and J genes are TRBV29-1 and TRBJ1-2; TRBD1 might be the D (5 bases). The length of the CDR3 is 13 residues. CDR1 SQVTM and CDR2 ANQGSEA come from the germline V gene. V dropped 3 bases and J dropped 6 bases, with 14 bases sitting between them.

The chain has TRBV28 and TRBJ2-3; 12 bases map to TRBD2. The CDR3 is 15 residues long. The V gene's germline CDR1 is MDHEN and CDR2 SYDVKM. Unmatched junction bases numbered 6, after V lost 6 bases and J lost 5 bases. Here the CDR3 DNA reads TGTGCCAGCAGCCTTCTAGCGGGGGGGGAAGATACGCAGTATTTT. This encodes CASSLLAGGEDTQYF.

This chain joins TRBV11-2 and TRBJ1-3; TRBD1 matches 7 bases. CDR1 and CDR2 from the germline V gene are SGHAT and FQNNGV. The CDR3 consists of 15 residues. V shed 5 bases and J 4 bases; nucleotides not matched to a gene: 8. CDR3 sequence (DNA): TGTGCCAGCAGCCCGACAGGGAACTACGGAAACACCATATATTTT. Translated: CASSPTGNYGNTIYF.

There are a few counts of this clone. The chain links TRBV28 to TRBJ2-7; a possible D gene is TRBD2 (7 bases). This CDR3 contains 15 residues. V was pared by 4 bases and J by 2 bases, with 15 bases between. Germline CDR1 reads MDHEN; CDR2 reads SYDVKM. The CDR3 spells CASSSSGRGTYEQYF. The CDR3 coding sequence is TGTGCCAGCAGTTCCTCGGGGAGGGGGACCTACGAGCAGTACTTC. The variable domain in full, completed from reference TRBV28 and TRBJ2-7, reads DVKVTQSSRYLVKRTGEKVFLECVQDMDHENMFWYRQDPGLGLRLIYFSYDVKMKEKGDIPEGYSVSREKKERFSLILESASTNQTSMYLCASSSSGRGTYEQYFGPGTRLTVT.

In DNA form, the CDR3 reads TGTGCCAGCAGCCAAGGACAGGGTCAATCACCCCTCCACTTT. Translating gives CASSQGQGQSPLHF. J is TRBJ1-6 and V is TRBV7-3; 8 bases align to TRBD1. The CDR3 loop spans 14 amino acids. J lost 10 bases, V lost 5 bases, and 7 bases had no gene match. Per the germline V gene, CDR1 is SGHTA and CDR2 is FQGTGA.

The V gene is TRBV19, the J gene TRBJ1-5; D perhaps matches TRBD1 (6 bases). CDR3 size: 14 residues. Trimming removed 4 bases at V and 7 bases at J, with 14 bases between. CDR1 is LNHDA, CDR2 SQIVND, per germline (reference sequence). CDR3 coding DNA: TGTGCCAGTAGTAAGATACAGGGCGACCAGCCCCAGCATTTT. This encodes CASSKIQGDQPQHF. Together with reference TRBV19 and TRBJ1-5, the CDR3 gives the full variable domain: DGGITQSPKYLFRKEGQNVTLSCEQNLNHDAMYWYRQDPGQGLRLIYYSQIVNDFQKGDIAEGYSVSREKKESFPLTVTSAQKNPTAFYLCASSKIQGDQPQHFGDGTRLSIL.

The chain joins TRBV6-1 to TRBJ2-7, with D unclear. CDR3 length: 15 amino acids. Trimming took 5 bases from V and 3 from J, leaving 17 bases between them. Germline CDR1 MNHNS, CDR2 SASEGT. CDR3 sequence: CASSPSLGLYYEQYF. The CDR3 coding sequence is TGTGCCAGCAGTCCAAGCCTAGGCTTATACTACGAGCAGTACTTC.

This chain connects TRBV28 to TRBJ2-7; D is perhaps TRBD2 (6 bases). The CDR3 runs 14 residues. Trimming took 4 bases from V and 0 from J, leaving 10 bases between them. Germline assignment: CDR1 MDHEN and CDR2 SYDVKM. For the CDR3, the DNA is TGTGCCAGCAGTTCCTCGGGACTCTCCTACGAGCAGTACTTC. Its protein product is CASSSSGLSYEQYF.

In nucleotides, the CDR3 is TGTGCCTGGAGTGTAAACTACAATGAGCAGTTCTTC. Amino acid sequence: CAWSVNYNEQFF. The chain uses TRBV30 and TRBJ2-1; no definite D call. Per germline, CDR1 GTSNPN and CDR2 SVGIG (reference sequence). The V and J ends lost 0 bases and 3 bases respectively, with 3 bases between them. CDR3 length: 12 amino acids.

The V gene is TRBV10-2, the J gene TRBJ2-3; 10 bases fit TRBD1. Trimming at V came to 9 bases and at J to 2 bases, leaving 8 bases not matched to a gene. There are 15 residues in the CDR3. Germline lookup yields CDR1 WSHSY and CDR2 SAAADI. The CDR3 loop is CASSAGQGITDTQYF. Written as DNA, the CDR3 is TGCGCCAGTTCGGCGGGACAGGGGATCACAGATACGCAGTATTTT.

This sequence joins TRBV28 and TRBJ2-3, with 10 bases matching TRBD1. Germline CDR1 reads MDHEN; CDR2 reads SYDVKM. J lost 0 bases, V lost 7 bases, and 19 bases had no gene match. The CDR3 has 20 amino acids. The CDR3 loop is CASTSIRDRGRRLSTDTQYF. CDR3 sequence (DNA): TGTGCCAGCACCTCGATCCGGGACAGGGGTCGCAGATTGAGCACAGATACGCAGTATTTT.

The chain recombines TRBV7-9 with TRBJ2-1; TRBD2 matches at 7 bases. CDR3 length: 15 amino acids. The germline V gene has CDR1 SEHNR and CDR2 FQNEAQ (reference sequence). The V and J ends lost 5 bases and 1 base, in that order; junction bases with no gene match: 5. The CDR3 region is CASSLSGISYNEQFF. The CDR3 DNA sequence: TGTGCCAGCAGCCTCAGCGGGATTTCCTACAATGAGCAGTTCTTC.

Details on this clone: With a much larger clone just one base away, this may be a read error. The sample has other DNA sequences that encode this CDR3 too. The genes are TRBV28 and TRBJ1-1; tentatively, D is TRBD1 (6 bases). The CDR3 has 14 residues. CDR1 MDHEN and CDR2 SYDVKM come from the germline V gene. The CDR3 DNA reads as TGTGCCAGCAGCCGAGGGGGATTGAACACTGAGGCTTTCTTT. This sequence encodes CASSRGGLNTEAFF.

CDR3 nucleotides: TGTGCCAGCAGCCTTGGGAGGAGCTCCTACGAGCAGTACTTC. This codes for CASSLGRSSYEQYF. The gene calls are TRBV2 and TRBJ2-7; D might be TRBD2 (6 bases). There are 14 residues in the CDR3. CDR1 and CDR2 (germline): SNHLY, FYNNEI. V lost 6 bases to trimming and J lost 0 bases, with 12 bases between them.

The chain has TRBV2 and TRBJ1-6; D ambiguous. Per germline, CDR1 SNHLY and CDR2 FYNNEI. V gave up 8 bases and J gave up 7 bases, with 15 bases separating them. There are 14 residues in the CDR3. CDR3 residues: CASRRLDVNSPLHF. Written as DNA, the CDR3 is TGTGCCAGCCGGCGACTAGACGTGAATTCACCCCTCCACTTT.

Points on this clone: Other DNA sequences of this sample code for an identical CDR3. This chain uses TRBV18 with TRBJ2-1; unclear D gene. V was trimmed by 1 base and J by 0 bases, leaving 10 bases between them. CDR1 is KGHSH and CDR2 is LQKENI in the germline V gene. The length of the CDR3 is 16 residues. The CDR3 reads CASSPRLLSSYNEQFF. CDR3 nucleotides: TGTGCCAGCTCACCACGTCTGTTGAGCTCCTACAATGAGCAGTTCTTC.

The count of this clone is one. This CDR3 is CASSPAGDSNQPQHF. For the CDR3, the DNA is TGTGCCAGCTCACCAGCAGGGGATAGCAATCAGCCCCAGCATTTT. The chain recombines TRBV18 with TRBJ1-5, with D possibly being TRBD1 (6 bases). V was trimmed by 2 bases and J by 0 bases, leaving 8 bases between them. Germline CDR1 KGHSH, CDR2 LQKENI. This CDR3 contains 15 residues.

The chain employs TRBV29-1 and TRBJ2-3; possible D gene TRBD1, 6 bases. Per germline, CDR1 SQVTM and CDR2 ANQGSEA. This CDR3 has 15 residues. The germline V and J ends were trimmed by 4 bases and 1 base, with 15 bases remaining between them. In DNA form, the CDR3 reads TGCAGCGTTGGGGGGCAGGGCTCCCGCACAGATACGCAGTATTTT. This codes for CSVGGQGSRTDTQYF.

V is TRBV9 and J is TRBJ1-3, with D possibly TRBD1 on 6 matching bases. The CDR3 totals 15 residues. Looked up from germline, CDR1 is SGDLS and CDR2 is YYNGEE. Trimming shortened V by 0 bases and J by 4 bases, and 11 bases separated the two germline ends. CDR3 residues: CASSVGGAAGNTIYF. In DNA form, the CDR3 reads TGTGCCAGCAGCGTAGGGGGGGCTGCCGGAAACACCATATATTTT.

This CDR3 reads CASSDRVVDTEAFF. The CDR3 DNA follows: TGTGCCAGCAGTGATCGGGTAGTAGACACTGAAGCTTTCTTT. The chain is built from TRBV6-6 and TRBJ1-1, with D unclear. This CDR3 has 14 residues. Germline CDR1 reads MNHNY; CDR2 reads SVGAGI (reference sequence). With 5 bases removed from V and 3 bases from J, the gap between germline ends came to 13 bases.

This clone was seen a single time. The chain combines TRBV29-1 with TRBJ1-4; D gene uncertain. Trimming took 4 bases from V and 4 from J, leaving 13 bases between them. The CDR3 extends over 14 amino acids. Germline V gene data show CDR1 as SQVTM and CDR2 as ANQGSEA. The CDR3 loop is CSVVPRLNNEKLFF. The CDR3 DNA follows: TGCAGCGTTGTACCCAGGCTAAATAATGAAAAACTGTTTTTT.